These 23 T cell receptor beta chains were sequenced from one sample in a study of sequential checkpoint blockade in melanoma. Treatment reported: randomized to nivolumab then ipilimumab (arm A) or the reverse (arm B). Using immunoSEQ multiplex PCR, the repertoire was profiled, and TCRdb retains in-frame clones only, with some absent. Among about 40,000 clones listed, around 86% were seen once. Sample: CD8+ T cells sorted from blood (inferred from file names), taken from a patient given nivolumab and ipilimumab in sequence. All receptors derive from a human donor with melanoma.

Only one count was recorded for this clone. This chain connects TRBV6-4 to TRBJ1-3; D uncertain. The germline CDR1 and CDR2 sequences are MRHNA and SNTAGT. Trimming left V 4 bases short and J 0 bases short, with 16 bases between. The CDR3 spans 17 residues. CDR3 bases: TGTGCCAGCAGTGGGAGGAACTTCTCACTCTCTGGAAACACCATATATTTT. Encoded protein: CASSGRNFSLSGNTIYF.

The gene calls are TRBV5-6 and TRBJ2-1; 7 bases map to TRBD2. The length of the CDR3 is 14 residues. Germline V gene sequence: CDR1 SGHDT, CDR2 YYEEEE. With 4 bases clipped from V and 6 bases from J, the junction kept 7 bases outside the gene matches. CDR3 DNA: TGTGCCAGCAGCCCTGGACTAGTTCCCAATGAGCAGTTCTTC. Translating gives CASSPGLVPNEQFF.

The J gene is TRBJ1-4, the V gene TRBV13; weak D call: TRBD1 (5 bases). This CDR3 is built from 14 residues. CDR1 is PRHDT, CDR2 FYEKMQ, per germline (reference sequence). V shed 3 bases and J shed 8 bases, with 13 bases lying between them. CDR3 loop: CASSLGREWEKLFF. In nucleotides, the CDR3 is TGTGCCAGCAGCTTGGGGCGTGAATGGGAAAAACTGTTTTTT.

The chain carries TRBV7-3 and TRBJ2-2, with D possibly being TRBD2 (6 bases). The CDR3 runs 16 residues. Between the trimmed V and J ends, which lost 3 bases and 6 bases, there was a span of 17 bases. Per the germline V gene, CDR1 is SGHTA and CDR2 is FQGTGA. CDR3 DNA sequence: TGTGCCAGCAGCTTGTTAGGACAAAGGGAGGCCGGGGAGCTGTTTTTT. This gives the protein CASSLLGQREAGELFF.

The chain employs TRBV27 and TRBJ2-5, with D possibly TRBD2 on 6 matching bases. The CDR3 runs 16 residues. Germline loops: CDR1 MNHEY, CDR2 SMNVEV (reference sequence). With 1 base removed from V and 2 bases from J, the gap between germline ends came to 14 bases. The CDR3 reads CASSLYAGGTQETQYF. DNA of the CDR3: TGTGCCAGCAGTTTATATGCTGGGGGGACTCAAGAGACCCAGTACTTC.

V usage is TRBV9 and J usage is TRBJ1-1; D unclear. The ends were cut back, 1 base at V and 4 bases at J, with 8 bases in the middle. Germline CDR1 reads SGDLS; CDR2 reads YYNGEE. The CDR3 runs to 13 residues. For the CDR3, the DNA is TGTGCCAGCAGCGTAAGCGGCGGCACTGAAGCTTTCTTT. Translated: CASSVSGGTEAFF. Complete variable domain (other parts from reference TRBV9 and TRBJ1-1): DSGVTQTPKHLITATGQRVTLRCSPRSGDLSVYWYQQSLDQGLQFLIQYYNGEERAKGNILERFSAQQFPDLHSELNLSSLELGDSALYFCASSVSGGTEAFFGQGTRLTVV.

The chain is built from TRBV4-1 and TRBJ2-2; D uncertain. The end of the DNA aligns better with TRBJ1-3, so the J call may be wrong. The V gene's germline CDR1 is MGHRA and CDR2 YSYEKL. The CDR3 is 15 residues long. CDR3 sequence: CASSQSPHGGNTIYF. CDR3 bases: TGCGCCAGCAGCCAATCCCCTCACGGGGGAAACACCATATATTTT.

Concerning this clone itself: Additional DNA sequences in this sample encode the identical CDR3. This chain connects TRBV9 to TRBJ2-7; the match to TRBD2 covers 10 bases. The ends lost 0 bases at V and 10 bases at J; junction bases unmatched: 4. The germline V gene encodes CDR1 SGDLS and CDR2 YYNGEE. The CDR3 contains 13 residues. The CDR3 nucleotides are TGTGCCAGCAGCGTAGGGACTAGCGGAGAACAGTACGTC. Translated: CASSVGTSGEQYV.

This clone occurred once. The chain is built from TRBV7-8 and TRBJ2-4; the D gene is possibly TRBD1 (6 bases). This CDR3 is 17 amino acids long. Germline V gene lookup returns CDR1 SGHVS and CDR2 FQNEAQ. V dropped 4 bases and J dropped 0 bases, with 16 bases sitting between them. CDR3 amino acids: CASSSGVASLAKNIQYF. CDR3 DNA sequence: TGTGCCAGCAGCTCAGGGGTGGCCAGTCTAGCCAAAAACATTCAGTACTTC.

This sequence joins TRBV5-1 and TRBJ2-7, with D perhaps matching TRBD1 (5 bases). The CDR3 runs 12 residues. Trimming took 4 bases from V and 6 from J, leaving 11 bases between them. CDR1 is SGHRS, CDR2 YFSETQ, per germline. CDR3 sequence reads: CASSDDSREQYF. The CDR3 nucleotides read TGCGCCAGCAGCGACGACAGTCGCGAGCAGTACTTC.

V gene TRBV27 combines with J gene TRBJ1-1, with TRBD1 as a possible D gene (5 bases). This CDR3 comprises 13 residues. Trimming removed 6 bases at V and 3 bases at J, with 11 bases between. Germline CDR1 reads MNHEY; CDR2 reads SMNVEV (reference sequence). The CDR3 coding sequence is TGTGCCAGCAGCATAAGGGGTTACACTGAAGCTTTCTTT. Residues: CASSIRGYTEAFF.

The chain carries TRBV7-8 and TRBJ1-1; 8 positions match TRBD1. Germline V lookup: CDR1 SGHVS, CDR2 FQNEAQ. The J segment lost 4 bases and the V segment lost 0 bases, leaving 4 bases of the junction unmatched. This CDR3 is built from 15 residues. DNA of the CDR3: TGTGCCAGCAGCTTAGCGCCAGGGGGCATCACTGAAGCTTTCTTT. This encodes CASSLAPGGITEAFF.

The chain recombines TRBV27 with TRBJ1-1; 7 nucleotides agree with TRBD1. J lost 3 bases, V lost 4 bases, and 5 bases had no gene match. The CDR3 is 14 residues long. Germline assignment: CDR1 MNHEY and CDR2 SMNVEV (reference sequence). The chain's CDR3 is CASSSGRGDTEAFF. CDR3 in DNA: TGTGCCAGCAGTTCGGGCAGGGGGGACACTGAAGCTTTCTTT.

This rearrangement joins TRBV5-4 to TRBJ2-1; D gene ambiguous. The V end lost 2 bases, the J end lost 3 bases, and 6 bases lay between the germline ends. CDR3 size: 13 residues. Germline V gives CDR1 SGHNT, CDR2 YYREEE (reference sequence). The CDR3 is CASSFANYNEQFF. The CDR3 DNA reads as TGTGCCAGCAGCTTTGCGAACTACAATGAGCAGTTCTTC.

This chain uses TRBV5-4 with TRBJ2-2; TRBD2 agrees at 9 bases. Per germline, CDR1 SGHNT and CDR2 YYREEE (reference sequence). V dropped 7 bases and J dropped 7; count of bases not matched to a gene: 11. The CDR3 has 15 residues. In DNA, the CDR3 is TGTGCCAGCGGACAAATAGCGGGAGCTTTCGGGGAGCTGTTTTTT. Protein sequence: CASGQIAGAFGELFF.

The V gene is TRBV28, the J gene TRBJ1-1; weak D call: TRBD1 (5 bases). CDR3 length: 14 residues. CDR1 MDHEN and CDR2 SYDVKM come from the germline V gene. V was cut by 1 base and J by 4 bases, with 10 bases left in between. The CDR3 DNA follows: TGTGCCAGCAGTTTATTAGGGGTCGTCACTGAAGCTTTCTTT. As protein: CASSLLGVVTEAFF.

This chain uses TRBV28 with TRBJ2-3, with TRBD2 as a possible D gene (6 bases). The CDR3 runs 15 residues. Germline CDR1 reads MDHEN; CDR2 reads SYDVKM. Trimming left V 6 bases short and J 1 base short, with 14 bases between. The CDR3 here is CASSLLSGGTDTQYF. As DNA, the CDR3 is TGTGCCAGCAGCTTACTGTCGGGGGGCACAGATACGCAGTATTTT.

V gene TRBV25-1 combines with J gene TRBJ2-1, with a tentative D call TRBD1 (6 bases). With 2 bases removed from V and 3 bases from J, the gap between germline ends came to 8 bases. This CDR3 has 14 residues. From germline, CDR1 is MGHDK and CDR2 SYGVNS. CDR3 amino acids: CASSEQDSYNEQFF. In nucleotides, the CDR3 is TGTGCCAGCAGTGAACAGGACAGCTACAATGAGCAGTTCTTC.

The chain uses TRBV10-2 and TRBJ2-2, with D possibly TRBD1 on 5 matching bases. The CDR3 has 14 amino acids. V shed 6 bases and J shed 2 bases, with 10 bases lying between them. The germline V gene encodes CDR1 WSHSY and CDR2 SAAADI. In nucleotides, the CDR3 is TGCGCCAGCAGGACAGTGGGAAACACCGGGGAGCTGTTTTTT. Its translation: CASRTVGNTGELFF.

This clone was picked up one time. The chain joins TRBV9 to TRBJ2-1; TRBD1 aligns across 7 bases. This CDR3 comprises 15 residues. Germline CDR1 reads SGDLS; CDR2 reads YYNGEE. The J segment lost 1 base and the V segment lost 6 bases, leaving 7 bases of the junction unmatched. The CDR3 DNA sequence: TGTGCCAGCACCGCCGGACAGGCATCCTACAATGAGCAGTTCTTC. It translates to CASTAGQASYNEQFF.

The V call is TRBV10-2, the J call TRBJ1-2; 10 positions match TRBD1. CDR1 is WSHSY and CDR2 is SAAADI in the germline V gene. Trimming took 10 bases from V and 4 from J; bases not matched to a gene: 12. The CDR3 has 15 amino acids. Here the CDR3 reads CATLTGGFSSYGYTF. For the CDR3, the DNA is TGCGCCACCCTGACAGGGGGCTTCTCTAGCTATGGCTACACCTTC.

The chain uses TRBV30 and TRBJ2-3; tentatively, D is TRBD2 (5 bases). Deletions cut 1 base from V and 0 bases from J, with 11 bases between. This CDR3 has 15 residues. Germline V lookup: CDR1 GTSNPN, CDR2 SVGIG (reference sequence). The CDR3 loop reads CAWSGEAVSTDTQYF. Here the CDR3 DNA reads TGTGCCTGGAGTGGGGAAGCGGTTAGCACAGATACGCAGTATTTT.

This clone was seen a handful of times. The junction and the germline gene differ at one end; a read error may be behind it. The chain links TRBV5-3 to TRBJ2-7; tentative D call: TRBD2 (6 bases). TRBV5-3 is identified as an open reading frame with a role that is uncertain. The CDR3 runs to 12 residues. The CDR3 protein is CASSLTGREVDF. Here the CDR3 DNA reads TGTGCCAGCAGCTTAACCGGCAGGGAGGTCGACTTC.